Sequencing of this TCR beta chain was carried out in a study of identical twins (dated by TCRdb to the mid-2010s). The study in broad terms: To test whether fetal clonotypes persist, the study used deep sequencing on TCR alpha and beta repertoires from monozygotic twins, unrelated adults of various ages, and cord blood. To rule out contamination, replicate twin experiments were performed at different times with different library preparation protocols. Overall study results and their limits: Compared with coincidental sharing between unrelated individuals, out-of-frame TCR alpha sequences shared between twins showed an excess of sequences with low generation probability. Conclusions relied on cross-sectional statistical analysis, since the same donors could not be followed over many years. Recombination models systematically underestimated out-of-frame TCR alpha sharing in monozygotic twins but agreed with sharing between unrelated individuals. Abundant cord blood beta clonotypes had fewer insertions, young adult naive repertoires showed a similar but weaker trend, and memory repertoires showed no such trend. Zero-insertion analyses could be partly confounded by invariant T cells such as MAIT and iNKT, although diverse VJ usage argued against such confounding for most clonotypes. In beta out-of-frame sequences, excess twin sharing was weaker, because having fewer shared sequences lowered the signal-to-noise ratio.

Every donor in the study was a healthy Caucasian. Three pairs of female monozygotic twins, all aged roughly 18 to 29 years, were included in the twin cohort. Peripheral blood mononuclear cells were the source from which RNA for the TCR libraries was isolated. The germline V gene encodes CDR1 SGHDT and CDR2 YYEEEE. Measured from the cysteine to the phenylalanine, the CDR3 is 15 residues long. Left in the record is the CDR3 DNA by itself, 45 bases read in frame from the first base. After removal of 1 base from V and 4 bases from J, the junction retains 4 bases not matched to a gene. Comments on this clonotype: No cognate antigen has been identified for it. Base quality data are lacking; no much larger clone is found one base away.

The library relied on 5' RACE. These reads were obtained on an Illumina HiSeq 2000. A universal primer binding site was added through template switching, and the final cDNA carried a unique molecular identifier so that TCR cDNA molecules could be counted accurately. Specific primers in the conserved constant-segment region were used to synthesize first-strand cDNA for the TCR alpha and beta chains. To control for contamination, every cDNA library was double barcoded, receiving both a SMART-Mk sample barcode and Illumina barcodes. Two successive PCR steps introduced TruSeq adapter sequences along with Illumina sample barcodes. The Illumina HiSeq platform was used with custom primers to sequence TCR alpha and beta cDNA libraries. The published analysis was carried out like this. MiGEC was used to process raw reads and extract unique molecular identifiers, and MiXCR was used to find CDR3 positions. Recombination models were inferred per individual with the repgenHMM and IGoR tools using an EM algorithm. The analysis of shared clonotypes was done with the tcR package in R, with sharing normalized by the product of cloneset sizes. To study raw recombination free of thymic and clonal selection effects, out-of-frame nonproductive sequences were analyzed. TCRdb reran the public reads through fastp at Q25 and MiXCR, keeping productive beta chains. Rows matching on CDR3 protein sequence are summarized as one entry with the most common DNA and genes. V and J calls and clone size were set by TCRdb, not the authors. Within this sample are some 690,000 distinct CDR3 sequences, with 21% of them counted one time only. About 4.5% of the sample goes to the ten largest clones.

In addition, the sample was reused for a study of T cells expressing NK-cell markers. The second source states: Three sorted T-cell subsets (CD3+CD56+NKG2C+, CD3+CD56+NKG2C- and CD3+CD56-NKG2C+) from roughly eight donors had their TCR beta-chain repertoires profiled. Among the eight sequenced donors, seven were HCMV-seropositive and one was HCMV-seronegative. To restrict sorting to alphabetaTCR-expressing T cells, an anti-gammadeltaTCR antibody was added in several experiments. In a handful of donors, the dominant CD3+CD56+NKG2C+ clonotypes were found to rank among the top 10 CD8+ clonotypes and to make up 1.0-7.0% of CD8+ T cells. Those dominant clonotypes were again the most abundant among CD3+CD56-NKG2C+ cells in a handful of donors, at roughly 28.3-60.1%. Whether the expanded NKG2C-expressing T cell clones were specific for HCMV antigens was left unclear. The eight sequenced donors were randomly selected healthy volunteers, three men and five women. To determine HCMV serostatus, a commercial ELISA kit was used to detect HCMV-specific IgG in serum. For about 6 donors, bulk peripheral blood T-cell repertoires were additionally sequenced from unsorted PBMC. MIGEC was used to demultiplex reads and group the reads by UMI, and MiTCR was used to assemble and quantify clonotypes. To exclude erroneous sequences, any TCR cDNA sequence not supported by at least two reads was discarded. The tcR package was used for downstream repertoire analysis, with clonotypes matched between fractions based on CDR3 nucleotide sequence plus V segment. VDJmatch was used to annotate antigen specificity against VDJdb, with one amino acid substitution in CDR3 permitted.

The sequence is built from TRBV5-6 and TRBJ2-3, with 9 bases matching TRBD2. Sequenced input: PBMCs. The TCR sequence derives from a woman aged 18-29 years in good health. The DNA is TGTGCCAGCAGCTTGCGAGCGGGGGGCGCAGATACGCAGTATTTT. The translation is CASSLRAGGADTQYF. The CDR3, completed at both ends by the reference TRBV5-6 and TRBJ2-3 genes, gives the full variable domain DAGVTQSPTHLIKTRGQQVTLRCSPKSGHDTVSWYQQALGQGPQFIFQYYEEEERQRGNFPDRFSGHQFPNYSSELNVNALLLGDSALYLCASSLRAGGADTQYFGPGTRLTVL.